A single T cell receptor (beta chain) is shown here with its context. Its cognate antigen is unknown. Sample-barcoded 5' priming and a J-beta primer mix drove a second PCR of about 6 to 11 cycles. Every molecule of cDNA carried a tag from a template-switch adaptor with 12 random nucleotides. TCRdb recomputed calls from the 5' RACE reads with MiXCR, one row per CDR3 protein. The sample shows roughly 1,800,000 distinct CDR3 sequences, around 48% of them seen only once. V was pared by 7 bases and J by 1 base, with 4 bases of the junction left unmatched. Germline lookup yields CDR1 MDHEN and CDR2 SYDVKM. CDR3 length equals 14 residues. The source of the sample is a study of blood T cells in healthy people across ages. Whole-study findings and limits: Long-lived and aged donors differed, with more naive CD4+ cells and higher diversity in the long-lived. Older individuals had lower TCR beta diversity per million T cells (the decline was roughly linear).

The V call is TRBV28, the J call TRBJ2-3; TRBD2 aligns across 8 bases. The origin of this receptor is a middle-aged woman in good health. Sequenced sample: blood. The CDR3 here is CASTQAGGTDTQYF. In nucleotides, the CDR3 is TGTGCCAGCACCCAAGCGGGGGGCACAGATACGCAGTATTTT.